This T cell receptor (beta chain) was documented in a study of early T cells in non-severe SARS-CoV-2 infection. At the level of the study: Chains stayed unpaired after sequencing of bulk RNA from unsorted whole blood.

This clonotype was recorded many times. The TCR library protocol attached unique molecular identifiers to the individual cDNA molecules. TCRdb analysed the 5' RACE reads with MiXCR anew, one entry per CDR3 protein. The sample contains about 84,000 distinct CDR3 sequences, around 10% of which appear only once. The CDR3 has 15 residues. Trimming left V 3 bases short and J 1 base short, with 10 bases between. CDR1 is MDHEN and CDR2 is SYDVKM in the germline V gene. The J gene is TRBJ2-1, the V gene TRBV28; tentatively, D is TRBD2 (6 bases). The sample taken for sequencing was whole blood. The TCR originated in an adult who was a healthcare worker with PCR-confirmed SARS-CoV-2 infection or an uninfected control (not recorded which). The CDR3 is CASSFSLASYNEQFF. CDR3 sequence (DNA): TGTGCCAGCAGTTTTAGCCTAGCGTCCTACAATGAGCAGTTCTTC.